The 28 T cell receptor beta chains below were found in one sample sequenced in a study of CD8+ T cells in alopecia areata (dated by TCRdb to the late 2010s). The library relied on the immunoSEQ multiplex PCR assay. RNA was extracted from all samples and reverse transcribed into cDNA, which served as template for TCR sequencing. Entries here come from immuneACCESS through TCRdb and include only in-frame sequences with V and J called. Some clones fail to appear in such tables; in the studies checked, an unresolved V gene covers under half of the shortfall, and the cause of the remainder is unknown. The sample table shows 150,000 to 200,000 clones, and about 71% are seen once. The ten biggest clones cover 0.91% of the sample. Reading the label with the study, this specimen's time point is: more than three weeks on oral tofacitinib. The sample's treatment or condition label, decoded: oral pan-JAK inhibitor, 5-10 mg twice daily.

Specimen: CD4+ T cells sorted from blood, collected at week 4, from a patient treated with tofacitinib. The receptors stem from a human donor with alopecia areata.

CDR3 nucleotide sequence: TGTGCCAGCAGCCACACTCGCCAAGGTCTTTCCCAGCATTTT. Translating gives CASSHTRQGLSQHF. V and J are TRBV4-2 and TRBJ1-5; D gene unclear. Germline V CDR1 and CDR2: LGHNA, YNFKEQ. The CDR3 has 14 residues. V shed 3 bases and J shed 11 bases, with 17 bases lying between them.

The gene calls are TRBV2 and TRBJ1-5, with no clear D. This CDR3 is built from 12 residues. Trimming took off 5 bases at V and 3 bases at J, with 5 bases between the two ends. Germline V lookup: CDR1 SNHLY, CDR2 FYNNEI. CDR3 loop: CASSPDNQPQHF. The CDR3 DNA is TGTGCCAGCAGTCCAGACAATCAGCCCCAGCATTTT.

This clone has a count of ten or more. This sample includes further DNA sequences coding for the same CDR3. The chain uses TRBV19 and TRBJ2-6; 8 nucleotides line up with TRBD1. The CDR3 covers 16 residues. J gave up 0 bases and V 4 bases, and 2 bases lay outside the gene matches. In germline, CDR1 is LNHDA, CDR2 SQIVND (reference sequence). This CDR3 is CASSRGQASGANVLTF. In nucleotides, the CDR3 is TGTGCCAGTAGTAGGGGACAGGCCTCTGGGGCCAACGTCCTGACTTTC. The full variable domain, its missing parts supplied by reference TRBV19 and TRBJ2-6, is DGGITQSPKYLFRKEGQNVTLSCEQNLNHDAMYWYRQDPGQGLRLIYYSQIVNDFQKGDIAEGYSVSREKKESFPLTVTSAQKNPTAFYLCASSRGQASGANVLTFGAGSRLTVL.

This chain uses TRBV14 with TRBJ2-5, with D unresolved. Looked up from germline, CDR1 is SGHDN and CDR2 is FVKESK. Between the trimmed V and J ends, which lost 2 bases and 4 bases, there was a span of 5 bases. The CDR3 covers 12 residues. CDR3 in DNA: TGTGCCAGCAGCCAAAATCGAGAGACCCAGTACTTC. It is translated as CASSQNRETQYF.

The rearrangement joins TRBV5-6 to TRBJ2-3; D assignment may be TRBD1 or TRBD2 (5 bases each). V lost 1 base, J lost 8 bases, and 11 bases lay in between. CDR1 is SGHDT and CDR2 is YYEEEE in the germline V gene. The CDR3 consists of 13 residues. CDR3 DNA: TGTGCCAGCAGCTTGCCGACGGGACGTACGCAGTATTTT. Protein: CASSLPTGRTQYF.

Written as DNA, the CDR3 is TGCAGCGGAGTTTGGACAGGGGGAAGTCTCGAGCAGTACTTC. This encodes CSGVWTGGSLEQYF. The genes are TRBV29-1 and TRBJ2-7; 10 bases fit TRBD1. This CDR3 is 14 amino acids long. Germline CDR1 reads SQVTM; CDR2 reads ANQGSEA. The V segment lost 7 bases and the J segment 6 bases; nucleotides outside the gene matches: 12.

This chain uses TRBV7-9 with TRBJ1-2, with 9 bases lining up with TRBD1. The germline gives CDR1 SEHNR, CDR2 FQNEAQ (reference sequence). The CDR3 contains 16 residues. The V gene end was trimmed by 1 base and the J gene end by 4 bases; junction bases not matched to a gene: 7. The CDR3 DNA is TGTGCCAGCAGCTTAGGCATTCCGGGACAGGGCTATGGCTACACCTTC. Amino acid sequence: CASSLGIPGQGYGYTF. Complete variable domain (other parts from reference TRBV7-9 and TRBJ1-2): DTGVSQNPRHKITKRGQNVTFRCDPISEHNRLYWYRQTLGQGPEFLTYFQNEAQLEKSRLLSDRFSAERPKGSFSTLEIQRTEQGDSAMYLCASSLGIPGQGYGYTFGSGTRLTVV.

This chain links TRBV19 with TRBJ2-7, with TRBD1 identical over 11 bases. Losses at the gene ends were 6 bases for V and 0 bases for J; bases not matched to a gene: 7. The germline V gene encodes CDR1 LNHDA and CDR2 SQIVND (reference sequence). The CDR3 extends over 16 amino acids. In DNA form, the CDR3 reads TGTGCCAGTAGCCCCGCCGGGACAGGGGGCTCCTACGAGCAGTACTTC. This encodes CASSPAGTGGSYEQYF.

This chain connects TRBV29-1 to TRBJ1-2; 9 bases agree with TRBD1. The length of the CDR3 is 13 residues. Germline V CDR1 and CDR2: SQVTM, ANQGSEA. The V segment lost 4 bases and the J segment 6 bases; nucleotides outside the gene matches: 6. CDR3 in DNA: TGCAGCGTTGGCTTCCGGGACAGGGATGGCTACACCTTC. It encodes CSVGFRDRDGYTF.

J is TRBJ2-7 and V is TRBV9; tentative D call: TRBD1 (5 bases). Trimming shortened V by 0 bases and J by 6 bases, and 16 bases separated the two germline ends. The length of the CDR3 is 15 residues. Germline V gene lookup returns CDR1 SGDLS and CDR2 YYNGEE. This CDR3 reads CASSVEGLGDGEQYF. In nucleotides, the CDR3 is TGTGCCAGCAGCGTAGAGGGGTTAGGGGATGGCGAGCAGTACTTC.

The chain links TRBV27 to TRBJ1-1; D is undetermined. Germline CDR1 reads MNHEY; CDR2 reads SMNVEV (reference sequence). The CDR3 contains 13 residues. V lost 3 bases and J 4 bases, leaving 9 bases between the germline ends. The CDR3, as DNA: TGTGCCAGCAGTTTCCGGTGGGGCACTGAAGCTTTCTTT. This codes for CASSFRWGTEAFF.

V gene TRBV5-6 combines with J gene TRBJ2-2; a weak D match, TRBD2 (6 bases). V shed 4 bases and J shed 4 bases, with 20 bases lying between them. Germline lookup yields CDR1 SGHDT and CDR2 YYEEEE. This CDR3 has 17 residues. CDR3 DNA: TGTGCCAGCAGCCCCCCGGCCTTGCGGGGCGGCACCGGGGAGCTGTTTTTT. Protein sequence: CASSPPALRGGTGELFF.

The CDR3 sequence is CASSMETYEQYF. CDR3 DNA sequence: TGTGCCAGCAGCATGGAAACCTACGAGCAGTACTTC. This sequence joins TRBV6-6 and TRBJ2-7; D call uncertain. The CDR3 has 12 residues. Germline values: CDR1 MNHNY, CDR2 SVGAGI (reference sequence). Trimming left V 6 bases short and J 2 bases short, with 8 bases between.

The chain combines TRBV30 with TRBJ2-7; the D is unclear. This CDR3 has 12 residues. The germline V gene encodes CDR1 GTSNPN and CDR2 SVGIG (reference sequence). V was pared by 4 bases and J by 9 bases, with 16 bases between. The CDR3 DNA reads as TGTGCCTGGAAAAACTCCTGGACGGGGCAGTACTTC. Protein product: CAWKNSWTGQYF.

The V gene is TRBV4-1, the J gene TRBJ2-4; 7 nucleotides match TRBD1. V shed 3 bases and J 1 base; nucleotides not matched to a gene: 9. The length of the CDR3 is 17 residues. Germline V gene sequence: CDR1 MGHRA, CDR2 YSYEKL. The CDR3 protein is CASSHLDDRVAKNIQYF. The CDR3 nucleotides are TGCGCCAGCAGCCACCTTGACGACAGGGTGGCCAAAAACATTCAGTACTTC.

J is TRBJ2-2 and V is TRBV27, with D uncertain. CDR3 length: 12 amino acids. Germline CDR1 MNHEY, CDR2 SMNVEV (reference sequence). The ends were cut back, 11 bases at V and 6 bases at J, with 13 bases in the middle. The CDR3 is CASSRPAGELFF. The CDR3 region has the DNA TGTGCCTCCTCCCGCCCAGCCGGGGAGCTGTTTTTT.

With respect to this clone: The same CDR3 is also encoded by other DNA sequences in this sample. The gene calls are TRBV30 and TRBJ1-1; D not certain. V was pared by 0 bases and J by 0 bases, with 8 bases between. Germline V lookup: CDR1 GTSNPN, CDR2 SVGIG (reference sequence). The CDR3 spans 14 residues. In DNA form, the CDR3 reads TGTGCCTGGAGTGTCGGAGGGTTGAACACTGAAGCTTTCTTT. Translation: CAWSVGGLNTEAFF.

This chain links TRBV5-1 with TRBJ1-5; D not resolved. V was trimmed by 3 bases and J by 2 bases, leaving 9 bases between them. Germline V gene data show CDR1 as SGHRS and CDR2 as YFSETQ. This CDR3 spans 14 amino acids. CDR3 nucleotides: TGCGCCAGCAGCTCGGGCGAGGGCAATCAGCCCCAGCATTTT. This translates into CASSSGEGNQPQHF.

This chain joins TRBV7-8 and TRBJ1-1; possibly TRBD1 for D (5 bases). V was trimmed by 5 bases and J by 0 bases, leaving 13 bases between them. Germline lookup yields CDR1 SGHVS and CDR2 FQNEAQ. The CDR3 has 15 amino acids. Here the CDR3 DNA reads TGTGCCAGCAGCCGGACACTGAGTTTGAACACTGAAGCTTTCTTT. Protein product: CASSRTLSLNTEAFF. Supplemented by reference TRBV7-8 and TRBJ1-1, the full variable domain reads GAGVSQSPRYKVAKRGQDVALRCDPISGHVSLFWYQQALGQGPEFLTYFQNEAQLDKSGLPSDRFFAERPEGSVSTLKIQRTQQEDSAVYLCASSRTLSLNTEAFFGQGTRLTVV.

V gene TRBV18 combines with J gene TRBJ2-1; D is unclear. Germline CDR1 reads KGHSH; CDR2 reads LQKENI. V lost 4 bases, J lost 6 bases, and 7 bases lay in between. This CDR3 contains 12 residues. CDR3 loop: CASSLQSNEQFF. The CDR3 DNA follows: TGTGCCAGCTCACTACAGTCCAATGAGCAGTTCTTC.

This clone was detected ten times or more. This chain links TRBV11-2 with TRBJ2-1; possible D gene TRBD2, 5 bases. Germline CDR1 SGHAT, CDR2 FQNNGV. V lost 5 bases and J lost 0, with 8 bases in between. The CDR3 is 14 amino acids. This CDR3 is CASSLTTSYNEQFF. The CDR3 coding sequence is TGTGCCAGCAGCCTGACTACCTCCTACAATGAGCAGTTCTTC.

This sequence joins TRBV5-1 and TRBJ2-3; 9 bases fit TRBD2. This CDR3 has 15 amino acids. J gave up 0 bases and V 4 bases, and 3 bases lay outside the gene matches. Germline V CDR1 and CDR2: SGHRS, YFSETQ. This chain's CDR3 is CASSSGGPSTDTQYF. CDR3 DNA: TGCGCCAGCAGCAGCGGGGGGCCTAGCACAGATACGCAGTATTTT.

This clone showed up just a few times. The chain has TRBV7-3 and TRBJ2-4; 8 bases are a match to TRBD1. V was clipped by 5 bases and J by 8 bases; unmatched bases: 5. Per germline, CDR1 SGHTA and CDR2 FQGTGA. The CDR3 is 13 amino acids. CDR3 in amino acids: CASSALTGDIQYF. CDR3 DNA sequence: TGTGCCAGCAGCGCACTGACAGGGGACATTCAGTACTTC.

This clone was observed a few times. V usage is TRBV25-1 and J usage is TRBJ1-2, with TRBD1 as a possible D gene (6 bases). Germline assignment: CDR1 MGHDK and CDR2 SYGVNS. The CDR3 consists of 16 residues. V lost 4 bases and J 0 bases, leaving 15 bases between the germline ends. CDR3 DNA: TGTGCCAGCAGTGCGGGACACCATCTAACTAACTATGGCTACACCTTC. Protein product: CASSAGHHLTNYGYTF.

The chain combines TRBV29-1 with TRBJ2-1; D may match TRBD1 or TRBD2 (7 bases each). This CDR3 region has 11 residues. V was trimmed by 7 bases and J by 15 bases, leaving 19 bases between them. The germline V gene has CDR1 SQVTM and CDR2 ANQGSEA. The CDR3 sequence: CSASSGGAPFF. The CDR3 nucleotides are TGCAGCGCCAGTTCAGGGGGGGCGCCGTTCTTC.

The chain employs TRBV10-3 and TRBJ1-5, with D unclear. V was trimmed by 0 bases and J by 4 bases, leaving 10 bases between them. Germline V CDR1 and CDR2: ENHRY, SYGVKD. The CDR3 is made up of 15 amino acids. The CDR3, as DNA: TGTGCCATCAGTGAGTCTTTGGGCACGAATCAGCCCCAGCATTTT. Amino acids: CAISESLGTNQPQHF.

The chain recombines TRBV7-2 with TRBJ1-5; D is unresolved. The germline V and J ends were trimmed by 4 bases and 3 bases, with 7 bases remaining between them. The germline gives CDR1 SGHTA, CDR2 FQGNSA. This CDR3 contains 13 residues. The CDR3: CASSSRFNQPQHF. For the CDR3, the DNA is TGTGCCAGCAGCTCCCGGTTCAATCAGCCCCAGCATTTT.

The chain combines TRBV7-2 with TRBJ2-3; 10 bases map to TRBD1. CDR1 is SGHTA and CDR2 is FQGNSA in the germline V gene. The CDR3 contains 16 residues. V shed 5 bases and J 4 bases; nucleotides not matched to a gene: 9. In DNA form, the CDR3 reads TGTGCCAGCAGCCGAACACTTGGACAGGGGGCAGATACGCAGTATTTT. This codes for CASSRTLGQGADTQYF.